Detailed here is one TCR beta chain. What it recognizes is unknown. This specimen comes from a study of graft-versus-host responses after intestinal transplantation. Profiling relied on immunoSEQ multiplex PCR, and the TCRdb table lists in-frame clones only, not all of them. This sample has about 35,000 clones, with about 93% found just once. The ends lost 5 bases at V and 3 bases at J; junction bases unmatched: 11. The CDR3 covers 17 residues. CDR1 is MNHEY and CDR2 is SMNVEV in the germline V gene (reference sequence). This TCR was recovered from a human donor who was the organ donor for an intestinal transplant. The specimen comprised unstimulated CD8+ T cells sorted from spleen or lymph node cells, sampled before transplant. This chain uses TRBV27 with TRBJ2-2, with 8 bases matching TRBD2. CDR3 sequence (DNA): TGTGCCAGCAGTAGGGAAGGAGCGGGAGATGACACCGGGGAGCTGTTTTTT. This translates into CASSREGAGDDTGELFF.